The source of this T cell receptor (beta chain) is a study of blood T cell repertoires in COVID-19. In terms of age and location, participants ranged from roughly 18 to 90 years and lived in about 25 US areas. The assay was immunoSEQ multiplex PCR, and TCRdb's table has in-frame clones only and misses some. The data show 200,000 to 300,000 clones, 88% seen once. This receptor was identified in a woman aged 35 to 49 with acute COVID-19. Specimen: PBMCs or T cells enriched from blood (not recorded which).

CDR3 loop: CSVRGWPDSYNEQFF. The CDR3 region has the DNA TGCAGCGTTAGAGGGTGGCCAGACTCCTACAATGAGCAGTTCTTC. The chain is built from TRBV29-1 and TRBJ2-1; D is possibly TRBD2 (5 bases). Trimming removed 5 bases at V and 0 bases at J, with 14 bases between. In germline, CDR1 is SQVTM, CDR2 ANQGSEA. The CDR3 runs 15 residues.